This T cell receptor beta chain emerged from a study of blood T cell repertoires in COVID-19. Study at large: PBMCs, B-cell-depleted T cells, or T cells were the source of the cDNA or gDNA that made up the material.

Generated by immunoSEQ multiplex PCR, the TCRdb table keeps only in-frame clones and is missing some. Of around 94,000 clones in the sample, around 90% were seen once. This CDR3 spans 14 amino acids. The germline CDR1 and CDR2 sequences are MNHEY and SVGEGT. V dropped 2 bases and J dropped 6 bases, with 13 bases sitting between them. Sequenced material: peripheral blood. This chain uses TRBV6-2 or TRBV6-3 with TRBJ1-1; tentatively, D is TRBD1 (5 bases). The clonotype was recovered from a man aged 50-59 years with active or convalescent COVID-19. The CDR3 reads CASSYQAPGPEAFF. The DNA for the CDR3 is TGTGCCAGCAGTTACCAGGCCCCAGGGCCTGAAGCTTTCTTT.